Presented here are 27 T cell receptor beta chains from one specimen sequenced in a study of blood T cell repertoires in COVID-19. This table comes from immunoSEQ multiplex PCR, and its TCRdb copy is limited to in-frame clones, with some not included. The table has tens of thousands of clones, 88% seen once; the top ten hold approximately 19%. Source material: peripheral blood. These receptors all stem from a human donor in a cohort sampled during active COVID-19.

V and J are TRBV5-6 and TRBJ2-3; 9 bases fit TRBD2. Germline CDR1 is SGHDT and CDR2 is YYEEEE. The CDR3 is made up of 16 amino acids. Germline trimming cut 0 bases from V and 3 bases from J; bases unmatched to any gene: 5. CDR3 amino acids: CASSLAGLAGTDTQYF. The CDR3 nucleotides are TGTGCCAGCAGCTTGGCCGGTCTAGCGGGAACAGATACGCAGTATTTT.

The V and J genes are TRBV18 and TRBJ2-6; perhaps TRBD1 as D (7 bases). The CDR3 is 18 residues long. Germline lookup yields CDR1 KGHSH and CDR2 LQKENI. V was pared by 3 bases and J by 2 bases, with 17 bases between. As DNA, the CDR3 is TGTGCCAGCTCACCCCCCGCAGGGGGGTTGGCTGGGGCCAACGTCCTGACTTTC. Its translation is CASSPPAGGLAGANVLTF.

The V and J genes are TRBV14 and TRBJ2-1, with TRBD2 as a possible D gene (7 bases). The CDR3 is 16 residues long. V was cut by 6 bases and J by 0 bases, with 15 bases left in between. Germline CDR1 SGHDN, CDR2 FVKESK. The CDR3 region is CASRPGEGSSYNEQFF. In DNA, the CDR3 is TGTGCCAGCAGACCAGGGGAGGGTAGCTCCTACAATGAGCAGTTCTTC. Filled out from reference TRBV14 and TRBJ2-1, the complete variable domain reads EAGVTQFPSHSVIEKGQTVTLRCDPISGHDNLYWYRRVMGKEIKFLLHFVKESKQDESGMPNNRFLAERTGGTYSTLKVQPAELEDSGVYFCASRPGEGSSYNEQFFGPGTRLTVL.

The chain employs TRBV15 and TRBJ2-5, with 9 bases that match TRBD2. From germline, CDR1 is LNHNV and CDR2 YYDKDF (reference sequence). The junction had 8 bases not matched to a gene; V was cut back by 1 base and J by 5 bases. The CDR3 is made up of 16 amino acids. The CDR3 protein is CATSRGGGRAGETQYF. The CDR3 DNA sequence: TGTGCCACCAGCAGAGGCGGCGGGAGGGCCGGGGAGACCCAGTACTTC.

The rearrangement joins TRBV7-9 to TRBJ2-5, with TRBD2 as a possible D gene (5 bases). CDR3 length: 13 residues. Germline-derived CDR1 and CDR2 are SEHNR and FQNEAQ (reference sequence). V lost 3 bases and J 5 bases, leaving 10 bases between the germline ends. The CDR3 sequence: CASSFTSTETQYF. The DNA of the CDR3 is TGTGCCAGCAGCTTTACTAGTACCGAGACCCAGTACTTC.

The rearrangement uses TRBV5-1 and TRBJ1-4; perhaps TRBD1 as D (6 bases). Germline CDR1 SGHRS, CDR2 YFSETQ. The CDR3 runs 14 residues. V lost 4 bases and J 4 bases, leaving 11 bases between the germline ends. The CDR3 loop reads CASSAQGFNEKLFF. The CDR3 nucleotides are TGCGCCAGCAGCGCTCAGGGGTTTAATGAAAAACTGTTTTTT. Together with reference TRBV5-1 and TRBJ1-4, the CDR3 gives the full variable domain: KAGVTQTPRYLIKTRGQQVTLSCSPISGHRSVSWYQQTPGQGLQFLFEYFSETQRNKGNFPGRFSGRQFSNSRSEMNVSTLELGDSALYLCASSAQGFNEKLFFGSGTQLSVL.

This CDR3 is CASRGLAGLYEQYF. The CDR3 DNA sequence: TGTGCCAGCAGGGGACTAGCGGGGCTCTACGAGCAGTACTTC. The J gene is TRBJ2-7, the V gene TRBV27; TRBD2 aligns across 13 bases. CDR1 and CDR2 (germline): MNHEY, SMNVEV (reference sequence). The CDR3 loop spans 14 amino acids. V lost 6 bases, J lost 3 bases, and 2 bases stayed unmatched.

Concerning this clone: Other DNA sequences in this sample translate to the same CDR3. The gene calls are TRBV5-4 and TRBJ1-5; D is uncertain. V lost 4 bases, J lost 5 bases, and 10 bases lay in between. In germline, CDR1 is SGHNT, CDR2 YYREEE (reference sequence). CDR3 length: 13 residues. The CDR3 nucleotides are TGTGCCAGCAGCCCCGACACAGATCAGCCCCAGCATTTT. Protein product: CASSPDTDQPQHF.

The chain is built from TRBV20-1 and TRBJ1-1; D may be TRBD1 (6 bases). The V gene's germline CDR1 is DFQATT and CDR2 SNEGSKA (reference sequence). This CDR3 is built from 11 residues. Trimming left V 3 bases short and J 8 bases short, with 10 bases between. The CDR3 is CSASRGWEAFF. Written as DNA, the CDR3 is TGCAGTGCTAGCAGGGGCTGGGAAGCTTTCTTT.

The V gene is TRBV3-1 (or the pseudogene TRBV3-2), the J gene TRBJ2-2; TRBD2 matches 10 bases. CDR1 is LGHDT, CDR2 YNNKEL, per germline (reference sequence). The CDR3 is 16 residues long. J gave up 11 bases and V 4 bases, and 13 bases lay outside the gene matches. CDR3 protein: CASSRGTSVGGGELFF. CDR3 in DNA: TGTGCCAGCAGCCGCGGGACTAGCGTGGGGGGCGGAGAGCTGTTTTTT.

The V gene is TRBV19, the J gene TRBJ2-2; D may be TRBD1 (7 bases). Germline V gene data show CDR1 as LNHDA and CDR2 as SQIVND (reference sequence). The CDR3 sequence is 14 residues long. The V and J ends lost 9 bases and 2 bases respectively, with 13 bases between them. CDR3: CASRQGGNTGELFF. The DNA of the CDR3 is TGTGCCAGCCGACAGGGAGGTAACACCGGGGAGCTGTTTTTT.

The chain joins TRBV6-4 to TRBJ2-7; weak D call: TRBD1 (6 bases). Germline CDR1 is MRHNA and CDR2 is SNTAGT. The V and J ends lost 2 bases and 8 bases respectively, with 22 bases between them. The CDR3 is 16 amino acids. The CDR3 nucleotides are TGTGCCAGCAGTGACCGATGCCTGGGGGCGTCTCGTCAGCAGTACTTC. This translates into CASSDRCLGASRQQYF.

The genes are TRBV2 and TRBJ1-1; possible D gene TRBD1, 6 bases. The CDR3 totals 12 residues. Germline CDR1 reads SNHLY; CDR2 reads FYNNEI. CDR3 sequence: CAFRGGFSEAFF. The CDR3 coding sequence is TGTGCGTTTAGAGGGGGTTTCTCTGAAGCTTTCTTT.

This sequence joins TRBV11-2 and TRBJ1-1; D is perhaps TRBD1 (5 bases). V was pared by 0 bases and J by 10 bases, with 18 bases between. This CDR3 region has 15 residues. Germline V gene data show CDR1 as SGHAT and CDR2 as FQNNGV. CDR3 sequence (DNA): TGTGCCAGCAGCTTAGAATGGGGGGGGTCCACGGGAGCTTTCTTT. It yields the protein CASSLEWGGSTGAFF.

V is TRBV28 and J is TRBJ2-1, with TRBD2 matching 8 bases. Per the germline V gene, CDR1 is MDHEN and CDR2 is SYDVKM. This CDR3 contains 16 residues. The V segment lost 5 bases and the J segment 8 bases; nucleotides outside the gene matches: 14. In DNA, the CDR3 is TGTGCCAGCAGTCCACCGGGGGGGAGGGTATCGGATGAGCAGTTCTTC. Amino acid sequence: CASSPPGGRVSDEQFF.

This chain joins TRBV6-5 and TRBJ2-7; TRBD2 matches 10 bases. J gave up 3 bases and V 4 bases, and 9 bases lay outside the gene matches. The CDR3 is made up of 16 amino acids. Germline V gene lookup returns CDR1 MNHEY and CDR2 SVGAGI. The CDR3 bases are TGTGCCAGCAGTTCCCACCTAGCGGGAGAACACTACGAGCAGTACTTC. Protein product: CASSSHLAGEHYEQYF.

The chain joins TRBV19 to TRBJ1-5; 10 bases match TRBD1. This CDR3 contains 15 residues. V was pared by 4 bases and J by 7 bases, with 7 bases of the junction left unmatched. CDR1 and CDR2 (germline): LNHDA, SQIVND (reference sequence). The CDR3: CASSRGDRGRQPQHF. The CDR3 DNA reads as TGTGCCAGTAGTAGGGGGGACAGGGGTAGGCAGCCCCAGCATTTT.

V and J are TRBV23-1 and TRBJ1-6; TRBD1 might be the D (5 bases). TRBV23-1 carries the ORF label, with uncertain function. V was trimmed by 3 bases and J by 9 bases, leaving 21 bases between them. The CDR3 contains 17 residues. CDR3 sequence: CASSQARMGQGGSPLHF. The CDR3 DNA sequence: TGCGCCAGCAGTCAGGCCCGGATGGGGCAGGGAGGTTCACCCCTCCACTTT.

This chain joins TRBV12-5 and TRBJ1-2; D not certain. Germline CDR1 LGHNT, CDR2 FRNRAP. Between the trimmed V and J ends, which lost 5 bases and 8 bases, there was a span of 15 bases. The length of the CDR3 is 13 residues. The CDR3 protein is CASGRRVDQGYTF. CDR3 in DNA: TGTGCTAGTGGTAGGAGGGTGGATCAAGGCTACACCTTC.

This chain connects TRBV4-1 to TRBJ2-4; D is perhaps TRBD2 (5 bases). The germline V gene encodes CDR1 MGHRA and CDR2 YSYEKL. With 3 bases removed from V and 0 bases from J, the gap between germline ends came to 15 bases. This CDR3 is 17 amino acids long. CDR3 sequence reads: CASSHPGVPRAKNIQYF. Written as DNA, the CDR3 is TGCGCCAGCAGCCACCCCGGGGTCCCCAGAGCCAAAAACATTCAGTACTTC.

This clone has more than one count but fewer than ten. The chain recombines TRBV7-2 with TRBJ2-2; 12 bases are shared with TRBD2. CDR3 length: 17 residues. CDR1 is SGHTA and CDR2 is FQGNSA in the germline V gene. V lost 3 bases and J lost 4; bases outside the gene matches: 6. The CDR3 protein is CASSFLAGGPATGELFF. The CDR3 DNA is TGTGCCAGCAGCTTCCTAGCGGGAGGGCCAGCCACCGGGGAGCTGTTTTTT.

The V gene is TRBV7-9, the J gene TRBJ2-1, with 13 bases aligning to TRBD2. Germline V lookup: CDR1 SEHNR, CDR2 FQNEAQ (reference sequence). The CDR3 loop spans 14 amino acids. Losses at the gene ends were 5 bases for V and 8 bases for J; bases not matched to a gene: 3. This CDR3 is CASSPLAGGYEQFF. The CDR3 nucleotides read TGTGCCAGCAGCCCACTAGCGGGGGGGTATGAGCAGTTCTTC.

The V call is TRBV5-4, the J call TRBJ2-3; TRBD1 might be the D (5 bases). V lost 1 base to trimming and J lost 2 bases, with 11 bases between them. CDR1 and CDR2 from the germline V gene are SGHNT and YYREEE (reference sequence). This CDR3 has 15 amino acids. CDR3 coding DNA: TGTGCCAGCAGCTTGCTTCAGGGCTTCACAGATACGCAGTATTTT. This codes for CASSLLQGFTDTQYF. Filled out from reference TRBV5-4 and TRBJ2-3, the complete variable domain reads ETGVTQSPTHLIKTRGQQVTLRCSSQSGHNTVSWYQQALGQGPQFIFQYYREEENGRGNFPPRFSGLQFPNYSSELNVNALELDDSALYLCASSLLQGFTDTQYFGPGTRLTVL.

The chain couples TRBV7-9 to TRBJ2-1; 12 bases map to TRBD2. V lost 5 bases, J lost 1 base, and 3 bases stayed unmatched. Germline V gene data show CDR1 as SEHNR and CDR2 as FQNEAQ (reference sequence). The CDR3 runs 16 residues. CDR3 nucleotides: TGTGCCAGCAGCAGTACTAGCGGGAGGTCCTACAATGAGCAGTTCTTC. Translated, it gives CASSSTSGRSYNEQFF. The whole variable domain, filled in from reference TRBV7-9 and TRBJ2-1, reads DTGVSQNPRHKITKRGQNVTFRCDPISEHNRLYWYRQTLGQGPEFLTYFQNEAQLEKSRLLSDRFSAERPKGSFSTLEIQRTEQGDSAMYLCASSSTSGRSYNEQFFGPGTRLTVL.

The rearrangement joins TRBV7-5 to TRBJ2-5; the listed D gene, TRBD1, was not tested against the DNA. TRBV7-5 is shown as a pseudogene. The CDR3 contains 19 residues. The DNA of the CDR3 is TGTGCCTCAAATGGGGGACAGGGTGCTTTTGTGCACTTCCAAGAGACCCAGTACTTC. It yields the protein CASNGGQGAFVHFQETQYF.

This sequence joins TRBV28 and TRBJ2-3; 8 nucleotides line up with TRBD1. Germline V CDR1 and CDR2: MDHEN, SYDVKM. V gave up 5 bases and J gave up 6 bases; unmatched junction bases: 13. CDR3 length equals 16 residues. The CDR3 protein is CASSPLVGQGSDTQYF. The CDR3 region has the DNA TGTGCCAGCAGTCCTCTAGTAGGACAGGGATCGGATACGCAGTATTTT.

The chain couples TRBV7-2 to TRBJ2-7; 11 bases fit TRBD2. There are 14 residues in the CDR3. The germline CDR1 and CDR2 sequences are SGHTA and FQGNSA. Losses at the gene ends were 3 bases for V and 4 bases for J; bases not matched to a gene: 2. CDR3 nucleotide sequence: TGTGCCAGCAGCTTTGGGACTAGCGGTTACGAGCAGTACTTC. It encodes CASSFGTSGYEQYF. Drawing the rest from reference TRBV7-2 and TRBJ2-7, the complete variable domain is GAGVSQSPSNKVTEKGKDVELRCDPISGHTALYWYRQSLGQGLEFLIYFQGNSAPDKSGLPSDRFSAERTGGSVSTLTIQRTQQEDSAVYLCASSFGTSGYEQYFGPGTRLTVT.